This paragraph reports one TCR beta chain. The data are from a study of blood T cell repertoires in COVID-19. Overall study context: COVID-19 samples, acute and convalescent, were from the United States, Italy and Spain.

CDR1 is SEHNR, CDR2 FQNEAQ, per germline (reference sequence). The CDR3 contains 14 residues. V was shortened by 1 base and J by 1 base, with 7 bases between the two germline ends. This table comes from immunoSEQ multiplex PCR, and its TCRdb copy is limited to in-frame clones, with some not included. The top ten clones hold about 10% of a sample with around 150,000 clones, 85% to 90% of them seen once. V gene TRBV7-9 combines with J gene TRBJ1-1, with TRBD1 as a possible D gene (5 bases). Sequencing was carried out using peripheral blood. The TCR was taken from a man aged 45-60 years with active or convalescent COVID-19. The CDR3 DNA reads as TGTGCCAGCAGCTTAGTAAGGGGGAACACTGAAGCTTTCTTT. Its translation is CASSLVRGNTEAFF.